The present T cell receptor (beta chain) was sequenced within a study of PD-L1 blockade in urothelial cancer. Whole-study context: Blood samples contained a median around 130,000 T cells.

TCRdb's copy holds only in-frame clones and misses some; the assay was immunoSEQ multiplex PCR. The repertoire holds 60,000 to 85,000 clones, with roughly 87% as singletons. Whole-study results and caveats: Tumor-associated blood clones were expanded more by durable-benefit patients at 3 weeks.

About this clone: The antigen is not known.

Germline V gene data show CDR1 as LGHNA and CDR2 as YSLEER. V lost 4 bases and J lost 1; bases outside the gene matches: 3. The CDR3 spans 15 residues. The source is a woman in her 70s with urothelial cancer. This rearrangement joins TRBV4-3 to TRBJ2-7, with 11 bases that match TRBD1. Material: PBMCs, obtained around atezolizumab (anti-PD-L1) treatment. The DNA for the CDR3 is TGCGCCAGCAGCCGAGGACAGGGGGCGTCCTACGAGCAGTACTTC. The encoded protein is CASSRGQGASYEQYF.